The 22 T cell receptor beta chains below were found in one sample sequenced in a study of control samples from healthy donors and cancer patients. Clones were read by immunoSEQ multiplex PCR, and TCRdb kept only the in-frame ones, dropping some. The table has over 120,000 clones, just under 95% seen once; the top ten hold 11% to 15%. Sequenced material: PBMCs. The receptors here all came from a man in his sixties with colorectal cancer.

V usage is TRBV5-4 and J usage is TRBJ2-5; no reliable D call. The germline V and J ends were trimmed by 0 bases and 5 bases, with 8 bases remaining between them. The CDR3 loop spans 13 amino acids. Germline V gene data show CDR1 as SGHNT and CDR2 as YYREEE (reference sequence). Here the CDR3 reads CASSLDSQETQYF. The CDR3 DNA reads as TGTGCCAGCAGCTTGGACAGTCAGGAGACCCAGTACTTC.

This chain joins TRBV6-5 and TRBJ1-6, with a weak D call TRBD1 (6 bases). This CDR3 has 15 residues. Trimming left V 2 bases short and J 8 bases short, with 13 bases between. CDR1 MNHEY and CDR2 SVGAGI come from the germline V gene. The DNA for the CDR3 is TGTGCCAGCAGTTACCGGGGGGCAGGGGATTCACCCCTCCACTTT. Amino acid sequence: CASSYRGAGDSPLHF.

This clone was counted a single time. The V call is TRBV7-8, the J call TRBJ1-1; D might be TRBD1 (6 bases). The V gene's germline CDR1 is SGHVS and CDR2 FQNEAQ. V gave up 2 bases and J gave up 2 bases, with 18 bases separating them. The CDR3 covers 17 residues. The CDR3 loop is CASSLYGRGGPNTEAFF. Written as DNA, the CDR3 is TGTGCCAGCAGCTTATATGGGAGGGGGGGGCCAAACACTGAAGCTTTCTTT.

The chain has TRBV10-2 and TRBJ2-7; TRBD2 matches at 9 bases. This CDR3 region has 14 residues. Per germline, CDR1 WSHSY and CDR2 SAAADI. V lost 2 bases to trimming and J lost 2 bases; unmatched junction nucleotides: 1. The DNA of the CDR3 is TGCGCCAGCAGTGAGGGCGGGGGGGCCTACGAGCAGTACTTC. It codes for CASSEGGGAYEQYF.

The chain employs TRBV30 and TRBJ2-5, with 13 bases that match TRBD2. CDR3 size: 16 residues. CDR1 and CDR2 from the germline V gene are GTSNPN and SVGIG (reference sequence). Trimming took 2 bases from V and 4 from J; bases not matched to a gene: 7. CDR3 region: CAWSLGTSGDTETQYF. DNA of the CDR3: TGTGCCTGGAGTCTGGGGACTAGCGGGGATACAGAGACCCAGTACTTC.

The gene calls are TRBV5-6 and TRBJ2-4; D is undetermined. The CDR3 loop spans 15 amino acids. The germline CDR1 and CDR2 sequences are SGHDT and YYEEEE. The V end lost 3 bases, the J end lost 0 bases, and 10 bases lay between the germline ends. CDR3 in amino acids: CASSSRSVAKNIQYF. CDR3 DNA: TGTGCCAGCAGCTCCAGGTCTGTAGCCAAAAACATTCAGTACTTC. Based on the CDR3 plus reference TRBV5-6 and TRBJ2-4, the full variable domain is DAGVTQSPTHLIKTRGQQVTLRCSPKSGHDTVSWYQQALGQGPQFIFQYYEEEERQRGNFPDRFSGHQFPNYSSELNVNALLLGDSALYLCASSSRSVAKNIQYFGAGTRLSVL.

The V and J genes are TRBV5-4 and TRBJ1-2; 7 bases map to TRBD1. The CDR3 consists of 14 residues. Per the germline V gene, CDR1 is SGHNT and CDR2 is YYREEE (reference sequence). The junction had 4 bases not matched to a gene; V was cut back by 3 bases and J by 2 bases. The CDR3 is CASSSLQGNYGYTF. In nucleotides, the CDR3 is TGTGCCAGCAGCTCCCTACAGGGGAACTATGGCTACACCTTC.

The chain recombines TRBV28 with TRBJ2-2; maybe TRBD1 (6 bases). Trimming took 7 bases from V and 5 from J, leaving 14 bases between them. Germline V gene data show CDR1 as MDHEN and CDR2 as SYDVKM. The CDR3 has 14 residues. CDR3 sequence reads: CASTMAGVTGELFF. The DNA of the CDR3 is TGTGCCAGCACCATGGCAGGGGTTACCGGGGAGCTGTTTTTT. Full variable domain (remainder filled in from reference TRBV28 and TRBJ2-2): DVKVTQSSRYLVKRTGEKVFLECVQDMDHENMFWYRQDPGLGLRLIYFSYDVKMKEKGDIPEGYSVSREKKERFSLILESASTNQTSMYLCASTMAGVTGELFFGEGSRLTVL.

This clone was seen more than once but under ten times. This sequence joins TRBV6-1 and TRBJ2-5, with D unresolved. The CDR3 sequence is 14 residues long. V lost 3 bases and J lost 1, with 9 bases in between. Germline V gene sequence: CDR1 MNHNS, CDR2 SASEGT. The CDR3 loop reads CASSETLRQETQYF. CDR3 nucleotide sequence: TGTGCCAGCAGTGAGACCCTGCGCCAAGAGACCCAGTACTTC.

The chain couples TRBV10-3 to TRBJ2-2; TRBD2 might be the D (5 bases). The CDR3 is 14 amino acids. Germline-derived CDR1 and CDR2 are ENHRY and SYGVKD. The V end was cut by 4 bases, the J end by 4 bases, with 10 bases between. In DNA form, the CDR3 reads TGTGCCATCAGTGGCCCTAGCCCCACCGGGGAGCTGTTTTTT. Amino acids: CAISGPSPTGELFF.

The chain is built from TRBV7-9 and TRBJ2-7, with D perhaps TRBD1 (6 bases). V lost 7 bases and J lost 2, with 18 bases in between. The CDR3 length is 15 residues. The germline V gene has CDR1 SEHNR and CDR2 FQNEAQ (reference sequence). The CDR3 region is CASTKGAGAPYEQYF. CDR3 in DNA: TGTGCCAGCACCAAAGGAGCAGGGGCCCCCTACGAGCAGTACTTC.

This clone was seen only once. The V call is TRBV19, the J call TRBJ1-1; the D is unclear. V was clipped by 7 bases and J by 1 base, with 16 bases between them. The CDR3 consists of 15 residues. CDR1 LNHDA and CDR2 SQIVND come from the germline V gene (reference sequence). CDR3 protein: CASTQGSKTNTEAFF. In DNA, the CDR3 is TGTGCCAGTACCCAAGGGAGCAAAACGAACACTGAAGCTTTCTTT.

The rearrangement joins TRBV9 to TRBJ2-3; D is undetermined. Germline loops: CDR1 SGDLS, CDR2 YYNGEE. The CDR3 spans 12 residues. Trimming took off 4 bases at V and 3 bases at J, with 6 bases between the two ends. The CDR3 reads CASSYITDTQYF. CDR3 DNA: TGTGCCAGCAGCTACATTACAGATACGCAGTATTTT.

This sequence joins TRBV5-4 and TRBJ2-1; TRBD1 is a possible D gene (5 bases). Trimming took 3 bases from V and 0 from J, leaving 10 bases between them. Germline V gene lookup returns CDR1 SGHNT and CDR2 YYREEE (reference sequence). CDR3 length: 15 residues. DNA of the CDR3: TGTGCCAGCAGCTATGACAGAGCCTCCTACAATGAGCAGTTCTTC. The encoded protein is CASSYDRASYNEQFF.

The rearrangement joins TRBV11-2 to TRBJ1-1; D gene uncertain. The CDR3 spans 13 residues. Trimming removed 5 bases at V and 1 base at J, with 8 bases between. CDR1 is SGHAT, CDR2 FQNNGV, per germline. CDR3 protein: CASSTQENTEAFF. CDR3 sequence (DNA): TGTGCCAGCAGCACCCAAGAGAACACTGAAGCTTTCTTT.

This chain joins TRBV7-9 and TRBJ1-4; D is uncertain. This CDR3 is built from 15 residues. Germline loops: CDR1 SEHNR, CDR2 FQNEAQ (reference sequence). Trimming took off 1 base at V and 4 bases at J, with 10 bases between the two ends. The CDR3, as DNA: TGTGCCAGCAGCTTAGTGGAGGCGATTAATGAAAAACTGTTTTTT. Encoded protein: CASSLVEAINEKLFF. The whole variable domain, remainder taken from reference TRBV7-9 and TRBJ1-4, is DTGVSQNPRHKITKRGQNVTFRCDPISEHNRLYWYRQTLGQGPEFLTYFQNEAQLEKSRLLSDRFSAERPKGSFSTLEIQRTEQGDSAMYLCASSLVEAINEKLFFGSGTQLSVL.

The sample holds one count of this clone. The rearrangement joins TRBV11-2 to TRBJ2-7, with 9 bases lining up with TRBD2. This CDR3 spans 16 amino acids. Germline assignment: CDR1 SGHAT and CDR2 FQNNGV. The V gene end was trimmed by 0 bases and the J gene end by 2 bases; junction bases not matched to a gene: 5. The CDR3 sequence: CASSLEGTSNPYEQYF. CDR3 bases: TGTGCCAGCAGCTTAGAAGGGACTAGCAACCCCTACGAGCAGTACTTC.

The V and J genes are TRBV28 and TRBJ1-4; D not resolved. The CDR3 has 15 amino acids. The germline gives CDR1 MDHEN, CDR2 SYDVKM. V dropped 2 bases and J dropped 1 base, with 8 bases sitting between them. The CDR3 DNA follows: TGTGCCAGCAGTTTACGGTACAGAACTAATGAAAAACTGTTTTTT. Translating gives CASSLRYRTNEKLFF.

V usage is TRBV18 and J usage is TRBJ1-1, with D possibly matching TRBD1 (6 bases). The CDR3 spans 17 residues. The V end was cut by 2 bases, the J end by 1 base, with 17 bases between. The germline V gene encodes CDR1 KGHSH and CDR2 LQKENI. The CDR3 loop is CASSPSAGARSNTEAFF. CDR3 sequence (DNA): TGTGCCAGCTCACCAAGCGCAGGGGCGCGATCGAACACTGAAGCTTTCTTT.

The genes are TRBV19 and TRBJ2-4; 7 bases are shared with TRBD2. This CDR3 contains 15 residues. Trimming cost V 3 bases and J 6 bases; bases outside gene matches: 8. Germline V CDR1 and CDR2: LNHDA, SQIVND (reference sequence). CDR3 coding DNA: TGTGCCAGTAGTATGGGCTCTGGGGGGGTAAACATTCAGTACTTC. This sequence encodes CASSMGSGGVNIQYF.

The chain employs TRBV25-1 and TRBJ2-7; weak D call: TRBD1 (6 bases). Trimming pared 4 bases from V and 4 bases from J, leaving 11 bases between. The CDR3 contains 13 residues. Germline V lookup: CDR1 MGHDK, CDR2 SYGVNS. CDR3 sequence: CASSVGAGYEQYF. The CDR3 nucleotides are TGTGCCAGCAGTGTGGGGGCCGGGTACGAGCAGTACTTC.

The chain recombines TRBV12-3 or TRBV12-4 with TRBJ2-7; no definite D call. V was pared by 3 bases and J by 2 bases, with 8 bases between. The CDR3 consists of 13 residues. Written as DNA, the CDR3 is TGTGCCAGCAGTTTGGCTCATCCCTACGAGCAGTACTTC. Translating it yields CASSLAHPYEQYF.